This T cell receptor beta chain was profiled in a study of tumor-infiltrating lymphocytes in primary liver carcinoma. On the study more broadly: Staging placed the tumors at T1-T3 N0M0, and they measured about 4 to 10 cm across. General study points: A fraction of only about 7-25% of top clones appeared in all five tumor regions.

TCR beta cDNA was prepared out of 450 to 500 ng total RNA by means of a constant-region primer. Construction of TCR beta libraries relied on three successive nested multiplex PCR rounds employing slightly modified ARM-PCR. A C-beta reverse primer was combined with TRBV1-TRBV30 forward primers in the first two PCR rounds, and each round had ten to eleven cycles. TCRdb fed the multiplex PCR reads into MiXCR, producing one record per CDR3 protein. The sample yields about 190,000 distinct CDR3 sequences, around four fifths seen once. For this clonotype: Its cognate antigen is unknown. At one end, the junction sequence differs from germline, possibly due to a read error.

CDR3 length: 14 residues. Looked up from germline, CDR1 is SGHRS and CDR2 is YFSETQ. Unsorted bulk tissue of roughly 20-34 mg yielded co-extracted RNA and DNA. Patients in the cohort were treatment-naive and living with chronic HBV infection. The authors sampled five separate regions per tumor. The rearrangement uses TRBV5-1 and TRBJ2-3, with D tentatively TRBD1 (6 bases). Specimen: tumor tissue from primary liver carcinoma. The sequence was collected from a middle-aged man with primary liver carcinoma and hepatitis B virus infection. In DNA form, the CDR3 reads TGCGCCAGCAGCATGGGACACAACACAGATACACAGTATTTT. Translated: CASSMGHNTDTQYF.